This T cell receptor (beta chain) was profiled in a study of long-term antiretroviral therapy in people with HIV. Findings of the study overall: The clones with expansion before ART were dominant in the repertoire at all time points.

Remarks on this clone: Its antigen is as yet unknown.

Sequencing used immunoSEQ v3.0 at survey level. Clones were read by immunoSEQ multiplex PCR, and TCRdb kept only the in-frame ones, dropping some. This sample yields some 28,000 clones, of which 80% are seen a single time; 5.5% to 8% belongs to the top ten. Trimming took off 2 bases at V and 4 bases at J, with 16 bases between the two ends. This CDR3 contains 16 residues. Germline V gene data show CDR1 as MNHNS and CDR2 as SASEGT. V and J are TRBV6-1 and TRBJ2-3, with D perhaps being TRBD1 or TRBD2 (5 bases each). The TCR was taken from a middle-aged man with HIV. Specimen: unsorted PBMCs, collected 0.3 years after starting antiretroviral therapy. The CDR3: CASSERWGTRSDTQYF. CDR3 bases: TGTGCCAGCAGTGAACGGTGGGGGACCAGATCAGATACGCAGTATTTT.